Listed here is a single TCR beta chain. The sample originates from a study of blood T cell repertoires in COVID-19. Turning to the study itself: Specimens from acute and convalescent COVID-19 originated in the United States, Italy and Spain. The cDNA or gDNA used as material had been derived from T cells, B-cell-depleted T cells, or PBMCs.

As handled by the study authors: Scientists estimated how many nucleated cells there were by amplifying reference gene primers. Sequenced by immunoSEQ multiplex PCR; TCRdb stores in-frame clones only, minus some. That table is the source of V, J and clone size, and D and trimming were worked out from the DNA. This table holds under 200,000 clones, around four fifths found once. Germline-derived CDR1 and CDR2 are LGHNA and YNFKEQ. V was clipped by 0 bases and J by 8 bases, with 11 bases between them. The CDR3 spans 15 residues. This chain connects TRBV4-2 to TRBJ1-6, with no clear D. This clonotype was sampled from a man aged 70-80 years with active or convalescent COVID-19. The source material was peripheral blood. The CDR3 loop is CASSQEGGAHSPLHF. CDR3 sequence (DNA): TGTGCCAGCAGCCAAGAAGGCGGCGCACATTCACCCCTCCACTTT.